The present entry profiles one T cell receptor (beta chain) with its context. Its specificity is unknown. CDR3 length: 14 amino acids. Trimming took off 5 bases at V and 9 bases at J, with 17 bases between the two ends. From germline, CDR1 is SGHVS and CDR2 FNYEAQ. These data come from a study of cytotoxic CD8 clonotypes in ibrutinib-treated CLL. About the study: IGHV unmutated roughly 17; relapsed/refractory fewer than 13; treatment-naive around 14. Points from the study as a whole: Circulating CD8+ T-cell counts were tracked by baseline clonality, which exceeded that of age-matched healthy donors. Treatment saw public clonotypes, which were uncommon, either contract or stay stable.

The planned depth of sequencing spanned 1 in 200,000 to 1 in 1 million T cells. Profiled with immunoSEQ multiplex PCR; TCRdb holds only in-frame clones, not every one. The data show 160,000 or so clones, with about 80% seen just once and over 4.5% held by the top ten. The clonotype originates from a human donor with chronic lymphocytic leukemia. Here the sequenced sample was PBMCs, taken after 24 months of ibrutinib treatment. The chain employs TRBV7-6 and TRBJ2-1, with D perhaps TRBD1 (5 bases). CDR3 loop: CASSRGAGLGEQFF. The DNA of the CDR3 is TGTGCCAGCAGCCGTGGGGCAGGGTTGGGTGAGCAGTTCTTC.